This T cell receptor beta chain is from a study of cytomegalovirus exposure and HLA in healthy donors. Study-wide findings and caveats: A later analysis reportedly found that, within productive TCRs, an Asian-associated ancestry cluster had fewer N-insertions than the mean observed across the roughly 700 donors. Usually a TCR sequence was rare, but some public TCRs were found in many donors. TCR beta sequences reportedly predicted the HLA-A and HLA-B alleles of most subjects accurately.

The donors gave bone marrow, and they were healthy. Comments on this clone: The antigen is undetermined.

Both 60 Vbeta primers and 13 Jbeta primers went into the PCR. Using immunoSEQ multiplex PCR, the repertoire was profiled, and TCRdb retains in-frame clones only, with some absent. The data contain over 110,000 clones, around three quarters of them singletons. Germline lookup yields CDR1 SGDLS and CDR2 YYNGEE. CDR3 size: 13 residues. V shed 4 bases, J shed 6 bases, and the junction held 3 bases outside the gene matches. The sample consisted of PBMCs. This sequence was found in a man aged 18 to 30 in good health and CMV-seronegative. The V call is TRBV9, the J call TRBJ2-2, with TRBD1 matching over 7 bases. The CDR3, as DNA: TGTGCCAGCAGCCTACAGGGGCCCGGGGAGCTGTTTTTT. Amino acid sequence: CASSLQGPGELFF.